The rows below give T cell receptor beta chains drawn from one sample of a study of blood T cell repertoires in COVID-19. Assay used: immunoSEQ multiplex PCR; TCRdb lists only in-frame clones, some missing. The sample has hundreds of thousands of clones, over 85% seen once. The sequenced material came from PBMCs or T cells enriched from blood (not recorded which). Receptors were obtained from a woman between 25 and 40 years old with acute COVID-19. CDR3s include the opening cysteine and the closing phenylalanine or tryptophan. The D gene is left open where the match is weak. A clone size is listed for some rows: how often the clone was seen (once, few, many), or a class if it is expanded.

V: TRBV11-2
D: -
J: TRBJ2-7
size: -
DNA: TGTGCCAGCAGCTGGGCCGCTAACGAGCAGTACTTC
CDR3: CASSWAANEQYF

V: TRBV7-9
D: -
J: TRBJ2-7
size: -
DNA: TGTGCCAGCACCCCTGGGGGGTTTAGCTCCTACGAGCAGTACTTC
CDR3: CASTPGGFSSYEQYF

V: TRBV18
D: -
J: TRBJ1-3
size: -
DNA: TGTGCCAGCTCACCAACCCAGGGGACGAACTCTGGAAACACCATATATTTT
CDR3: CASSPTQGTNSGNTIYF

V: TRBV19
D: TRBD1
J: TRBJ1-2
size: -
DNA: TGTGCCAGTAGTATAAGTGGACAGGCATTGAATGGCTACACCTTC
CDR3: CASSISGQALNGYTF

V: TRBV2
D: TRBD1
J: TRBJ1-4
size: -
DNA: TGTGCCAGCAGTTTTTCAGGGGGGACGGCGTTAATCGGGAAACTGTTTTTT
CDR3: CASSFSGGTALIGKLFF

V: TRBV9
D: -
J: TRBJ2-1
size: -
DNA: TGTGCCAGCACCGCGGGGCCGCAGAGCGATGAGCAGTTCTTC
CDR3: CASTAGPQSDEQFF

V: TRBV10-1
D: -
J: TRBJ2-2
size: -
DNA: TGCGCCAGCAGTGAGACGGGAGTCGGGGAGCTGTTTTTT
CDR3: CASSETGVGELFF

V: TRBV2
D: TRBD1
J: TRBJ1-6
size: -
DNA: TGTGCCAGCAGCGTGGACAGGGACTCACCCCTCCACTTT
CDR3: CASSVDRDSPLHF

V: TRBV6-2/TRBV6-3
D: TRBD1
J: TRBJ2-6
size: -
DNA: TGTGCCAGCAGTTACCCCAGGACAGGACAGGGTTACGGGGCCAACGTCCTGACTTTC
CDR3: CASSYPRTGQGYGANVLTF

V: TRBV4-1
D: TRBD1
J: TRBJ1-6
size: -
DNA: TGCGCCAGCAGCCAAGATCAGGACAGGACACTATATAATTCACCCCTCCACTTT
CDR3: CASSQDQDRTLYNSPLHF

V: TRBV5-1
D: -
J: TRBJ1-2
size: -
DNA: TGCGCCAGCAGCCCCGCCAGGGGCACCATTAACTATGGCTACACCTTC
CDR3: CASSPARGTINYGYTF

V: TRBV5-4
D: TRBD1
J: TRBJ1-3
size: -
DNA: TGTGCCAGCAGCGTCGGGACAGGGGTCGGAAACACCATATATTTT
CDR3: CASSVGTGVGNTIYF

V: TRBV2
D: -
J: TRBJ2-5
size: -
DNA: TGTGCCAGCGAATCTTTCCGGAGGGAGCGCGAGACCCAGTACTTC
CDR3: CASESFRRERETQYF

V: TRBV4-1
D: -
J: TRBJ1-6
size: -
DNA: TGCGCCAGCAGCCCTGTCCAGAGGAGCTCCTATAATTCACCCCTCCACTTT
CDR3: CASSPVQRSSYNSPLHF

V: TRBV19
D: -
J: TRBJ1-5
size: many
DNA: TGTGCCAGCCCGACAAAATTAGATCAGCCCCAGCATTTT
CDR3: CASPTKLDQPQHF

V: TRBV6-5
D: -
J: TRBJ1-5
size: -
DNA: TGTGCCAGCAGTAGTCTAGGGCCCCAGCATTTT
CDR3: CASSSLGPQHF

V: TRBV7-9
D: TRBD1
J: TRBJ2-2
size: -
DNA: TGTGCCAGCAGCTTAAGACAGGGGAGGCAGGCGGAGCTGTTTTTT
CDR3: CASSLRQGRQAELFF

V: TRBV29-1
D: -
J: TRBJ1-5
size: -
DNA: TGCAGCGTTGACGCCGGGGAAGGCCAGCCCCAGCATTTT
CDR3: CSVDAGEGQPQHF

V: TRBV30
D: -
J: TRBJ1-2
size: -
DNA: TGTGCCTGGAATGGCATTAACTATGGCTACACCTTC
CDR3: CAWNGINYGYTF

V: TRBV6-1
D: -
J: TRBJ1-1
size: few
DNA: TGTGCCAGCAGTGACGGAGGGTTCATGAACACTGAAGCTTTCTTT
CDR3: CASSDGGFMNTEAFF

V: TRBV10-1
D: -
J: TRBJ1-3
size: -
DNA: TGCGCCAGCATGAGTAGTGGAAACACCATATATTTT
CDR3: CASMSSGNTIYF

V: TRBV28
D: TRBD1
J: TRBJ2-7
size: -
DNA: TGTGCCAGCAGTTTTCTCAGGGGGATCTCCTACGAGCAGTACTTC
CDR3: CASSFLRGISYEQYF

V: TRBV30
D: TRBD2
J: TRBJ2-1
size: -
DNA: TGTGCCTGGAGTGTGGGACTAGCCGTTTACAATGAGCAGTTCTTC
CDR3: CAWSVGLAVYNEQFF

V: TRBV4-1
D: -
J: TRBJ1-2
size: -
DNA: TGCGCCAGCAGCCCGAACCGACAGTCCTATGGCTACACCTTC
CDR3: CASSPNRQSYGYTF

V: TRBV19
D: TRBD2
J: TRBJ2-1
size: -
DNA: TGTGCCAGTAGTTCGGCGATAGCGGGGGGAAATGAGCAGTTCTTC
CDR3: CASSSAIAGGNEQFF

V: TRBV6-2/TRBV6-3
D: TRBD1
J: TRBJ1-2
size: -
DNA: TGTGCCAGCAGTTATGACAGGACACCAGGGGGCGCCTCGTATGGCTACACCTTC
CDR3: CASSYDRTPGGASYGYTF

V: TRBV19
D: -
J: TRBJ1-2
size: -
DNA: TGTGCCAGTAGTATACGCAGGGGAATTAACTATGGCTACACCTTC
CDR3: CASSIRRGINYGYTF

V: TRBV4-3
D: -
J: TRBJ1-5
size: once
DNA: TGCGCCAGCAGCCAGGCCTTGGTCAATCAGCCCCAGCATTTT
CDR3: CASSQALVNQPQHF

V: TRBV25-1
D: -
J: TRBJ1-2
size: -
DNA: TGTGCCAGCAGTGAGCTAGGACAGTTAAGCAAAATTGGCTACACCTTC
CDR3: CASSELGQLSKIGYTF

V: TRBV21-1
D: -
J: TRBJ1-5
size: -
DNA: TGTGCCTACAGGTTCCATCAGCCCCAGCATTTT
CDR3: CAYRFHQPQHF

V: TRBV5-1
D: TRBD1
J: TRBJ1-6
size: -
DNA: TGCGCCAGCAGACCACAGGGGGCCTCTTGGAATTCACCCCTCCACTTT
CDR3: CASRPQGASWNSPLHF

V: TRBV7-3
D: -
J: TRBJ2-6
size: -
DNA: TGTGCCAGCAGCGTCTTCTCAGGGGCTGGGGCCAACGTCCTGACTTTC
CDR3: CASSVFSGAGANVLTF

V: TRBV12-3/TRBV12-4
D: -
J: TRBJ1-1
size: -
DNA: TGTGCCAGCAGTTTTCAGGGGAGCACTGAAGCTTTCTTT
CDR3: CASSFQGSTEAFF

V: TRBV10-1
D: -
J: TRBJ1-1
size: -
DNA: TGCGCCAGCAGCTCCCCGGGGAACACTGAAGCTTTCTTT
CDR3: CASSSPGNTEAFF

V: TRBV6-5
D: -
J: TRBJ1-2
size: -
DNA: TGTGCCAGCAGTACTCAGGGTAAACAAGGGCACCCCTTC
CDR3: CASSTQGKQGHPF

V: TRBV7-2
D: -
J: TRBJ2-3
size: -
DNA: TGTGCCAGCAGACGACGGGACTCCCGCACAGATACGCAGTATTTT
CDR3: CASRRRDSRTDTQYF

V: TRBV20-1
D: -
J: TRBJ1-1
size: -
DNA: TGCAGTGCTAGAGAAGGGGCTGAAGCTTTCTTT
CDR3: CSAREGAEAFF

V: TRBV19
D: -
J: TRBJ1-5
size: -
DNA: TGTGCCAGTAGTGGCATCAGGGAAGCCAATTACAAGCCCCAGCATTTT
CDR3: CASSGIREANYKPQHF

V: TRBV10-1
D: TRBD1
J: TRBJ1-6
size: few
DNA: TGCGCCAGCAGTGATTTTCTGCAGGGGGACGCCTATAATTCACCCCTCCACTTT
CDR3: CASSDFLQGDAYNSPLHF

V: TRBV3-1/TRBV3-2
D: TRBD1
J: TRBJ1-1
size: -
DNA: TGTGCCAGCAGCCAAGAAGGGGCAGGGGGCTGGTCGGGCACTGAAGCTTTCTTT
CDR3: CASSQEGAGGWSGTEAFF

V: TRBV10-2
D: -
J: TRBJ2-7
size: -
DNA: TGCGCCAGCAGTGAGTCGGTACGGGACGAGCAGTACTTC
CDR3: CASSESVRDEQYF

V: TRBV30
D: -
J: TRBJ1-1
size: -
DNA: TGTGCCTGGAGTGTACTACGGGGGGCTGAAGCTTTCTTT
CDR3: CAWSVLRGAEAFF

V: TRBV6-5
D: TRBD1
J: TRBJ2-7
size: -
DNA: TGTGCCAGCAGTTACACCGGGACAGGTTTTCACGAGCAGTACTTC
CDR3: CASSYTGTGFHEQYF

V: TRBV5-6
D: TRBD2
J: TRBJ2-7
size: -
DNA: TGTGCCAGCAGCTTGGGACTAGCGGACGAGCAGTACTTC
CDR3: CASSLGLADEQYF

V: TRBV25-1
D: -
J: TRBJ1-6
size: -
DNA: TGTGCCAGCAGTGAATATGGGGGGGGCAGGGGTAGATCACCCCTCCACTTT
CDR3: CASSEYGGGRGRSPLHF

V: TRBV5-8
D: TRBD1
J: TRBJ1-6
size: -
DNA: TGTGCCAGCGGCAGCAGGGGGCGAAACTATAATTCACCCCTCCACTTT
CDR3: CASGSRGRNYNSPLHF

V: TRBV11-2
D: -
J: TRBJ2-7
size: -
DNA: TGTGCCAGCAGCCCAGCTGTCGGGTACGAGCAGTACTTC
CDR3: CASSPAVGYEQYF

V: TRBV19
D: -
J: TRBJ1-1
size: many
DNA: TGTGCCTGTAGGTGGGGGGACACTGAAGCTTTCTTT
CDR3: CACRWGDTEAFF

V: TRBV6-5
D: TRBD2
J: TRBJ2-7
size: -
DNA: TGTGCCAGCAGTTACTCGGGGACTAGGGAATACGAGCAGTACTTC
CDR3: CASSYSGTREYEQYF

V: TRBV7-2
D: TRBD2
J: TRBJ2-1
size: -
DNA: TGTGCCAGCAGCACGAGCGGGGGACCCTACAATGAGCAGTTCTTC
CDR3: CASSTSGGPYNEQFF

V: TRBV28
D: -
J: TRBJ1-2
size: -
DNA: TGTGCCAGCAGTTTATTATCGGGGGGTTATGGCTACACCTTC
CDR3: CASSLLSGGYGYTF

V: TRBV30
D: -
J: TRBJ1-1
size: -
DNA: TGTGCCTGGAGTGTAACGGGGGGCACTGAAGCTTTCTTT
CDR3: CAWSVTGGTEAFF

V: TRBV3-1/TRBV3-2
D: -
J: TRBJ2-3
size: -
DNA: TGTGCCAGCAGCCACGGGGGGCCCACAGATACGCAGTATTTT
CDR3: CASSHGGPTDTQYF

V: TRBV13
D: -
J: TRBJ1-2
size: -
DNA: TGTGCCAGCAGCCCACCCGAGACAACTGTCTGGGGCTACACCTTC
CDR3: CASSPPETTVWGYTF

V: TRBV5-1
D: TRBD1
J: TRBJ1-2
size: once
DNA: TGCGCCAGCAGTCCCCGACTGGGACAGGGGGCCCTGAGGTATGGCTACACCTTC
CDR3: CASSPRLGQGALRYGYTF

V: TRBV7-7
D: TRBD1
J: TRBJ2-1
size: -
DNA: TGTGCCAGCAGTGTCGGACAGGGAGGCCACAATGAGCAGTTCTTC
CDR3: CASSVGQGGHNEQFF

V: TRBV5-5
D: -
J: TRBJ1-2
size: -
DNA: TGTGCCAGCAGCTTGTTCGGACAGCATGGCTACACCTTC
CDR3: CASSLFGQHGYTF

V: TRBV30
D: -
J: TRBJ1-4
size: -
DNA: TGTGCCTCCGGACTGGAGTTTAATGAAAAACTGTTTTTT
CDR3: CASGLEFNEKLFF